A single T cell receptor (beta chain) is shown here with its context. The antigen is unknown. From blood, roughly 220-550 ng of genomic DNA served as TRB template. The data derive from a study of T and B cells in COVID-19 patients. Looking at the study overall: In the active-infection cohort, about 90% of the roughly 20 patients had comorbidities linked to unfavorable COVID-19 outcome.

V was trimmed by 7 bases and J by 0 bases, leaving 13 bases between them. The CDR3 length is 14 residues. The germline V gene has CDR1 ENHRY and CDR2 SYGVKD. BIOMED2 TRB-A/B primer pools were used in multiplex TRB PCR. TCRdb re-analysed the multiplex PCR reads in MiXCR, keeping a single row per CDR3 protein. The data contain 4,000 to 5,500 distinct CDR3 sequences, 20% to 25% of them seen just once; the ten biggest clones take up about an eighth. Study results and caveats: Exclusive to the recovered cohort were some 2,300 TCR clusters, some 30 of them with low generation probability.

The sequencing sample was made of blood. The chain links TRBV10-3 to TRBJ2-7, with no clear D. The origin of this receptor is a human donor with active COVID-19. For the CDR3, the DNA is TGTGCCATCAACTCCAACGAAAACTCCTACGAGCAGTACTTC. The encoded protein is CAINSNENSYEQYF.